Shown below are 27 T cell receptor beta chains from a single sample sequenced in a study of PD-1 blockade in classical Hodgkin lymphoma. All the patients suffered relapse after autologous stem cell transplantation, and brentuximab vedotin exposure differed. The assay was immunoSEQ multiplex PCR, and TCRdb's table has in-frame clones only and misses some. The data hold about 14,000 clones, with roughly 86% observed a single time. Sequencing used peripheral blood mononuclear cells (PBMCs), obtained at baseline. The origin of the receptors is a human donor with classical Hodgkin lymphoma.

This clone was counted a single time. J is TRBJ2-5 and V is TRBV7-8; D remains unclear. Germline CDR1 is SGHVS and CDR2 is FQNEAQ. V was pared by 5 bases and J by 2 bases, with 12 bases between. This CDR3 is 14 amino acids long. In nucleotides, the CDR3 is TGTGCCAGCAGCCCGCGGCGCACTCAAGAGACCCAGTACTTC. It encodes CASSPRRTQETQYF.

This clone was seen more than once but under ten times. The chain is built from TRBV2 and TRBJ1-6, with a tentative D call TRBD1 (5 bases). Germline loops: CDR1 SNHLY, CDR2 FYNNEI. The CDR3 consists of 13 residues. V was cut by 6 bases and J by 9 bases, with 12 bases left in between. CDR3 coding DNA: TGTGCCAGCAGAGGAGGGGAGTCTTCACCCCTCCACTTT. As protein: CASRGGESSPLHF.

The J gene is TRBJ2-3, the V gene TRBV9; D is ambiguous. This CDR3 has 13 residues. Germline lookup yields CDR1 SGDLS and CDR2 YYNGEE. V was shortened by 1 base and J by 2 bases, with 5 bases between the two germline ends. The CDR3 DNA sequence: TGTGCCAGCAGCGTACCGCTCACAGATACGCAGTATTTT. Translating it yields CASSVPLTDTQYF.

V usage is TRBV6-5 and J usage is TRBJ1-2; TRBD1 matches at 11 bases. Unmatched junction bases numbered 8, after V lost 9 bases and J lost 8 bases. The CDR3 covers 13 residues. In germline, CDR1 is MNHEY, CDR2 SVGAGI. CDR3 in amino acids: CASGQGAGGGYTF. Written as DNA, the CDR3 is TGTGCCAGTGGACAGGGGGCAGGAGGCGGCTACACCTTC.

This rearrangement joins TRBV28 to TRBJ1-2; tentative D call: TRBD1 (5 bases). Germline V gives CDR1 MDHEN, CDR2 SYDVKM. This CDR3 spans 16 amino acids. Trimming shortened V by 6 bases and J by 8 bases, and 25 bases separated the two germline ends. CDR3: CASSSPRQRFLWGYTF. In DNA, the CDR3 is TGTGCCAGCAGCTCCCCCCGACAGCGATTTCTATGGGGCTACACCTTC.

The J gene is TRBJ1-3, the V gene TRBV28; TRBD1 is a possible D gene (6 bases). Germline CDR1 reads MDHEN; CDR2 reads SYDVKM. V dropped 11 bases and J dropped 0 bases, with 17 bases sitting between them. The CDR3 loop spans 15 amino acids. CDR3 in DNA: TGTGCCTCGACCGGGGGCGCCCACTCTGGAAACACCATATATTTT. Its translation: CASTGGAHSGNTIYF.

In this sample, this clone turned up once. The chain has TRBV9 and TRBJ2-3, with D possibly being TRBD1 or TRBD2 (6 bases each). Trimming left V 3 bases short and J 2 bases short, with 13 bases between. This CDR3 contains 15 residues. Germline loops: CDR1 SGDLS, CDR2 YYNGEE. CDR3 residues: CASSAGGGNTDTQYF. The CDR3 DNA is TGTGCCAGCAGCGCAGGAGGGGGGAACACAGATACGCAGTATTTT.

This clone was seen once. One end of the junction is discordant with germline, which a read error may explain. J is TRBJ2-3 and V is TRBV7-9, with 7 nucleotides matching TRBD1. Germline loops: CDR1 SEHNR, CDR2 FQNEAQ (reference sequence). The CDR3 has 12 amino acids. CDR3 amino acids: CASSIAGGTQYF. CDR3 in DNA: TGTGCCAGCAGCATAGCAGGGGGTACGCAGTATTTT.

The chain carries TRBV7-3 and TRBJ2-3; weak D call: TRBD2 (6 bases). Deletions cut 3 bases from V and 1 base from J, with 11 bases between. CDR1 and CDR2 (germline): SGHTA, FQGTGA. The CDR3 spans 15 residues. In DNA, the CDR3 is TGTGCCAGCAGCTTCGGACTAAGCGGCACAGATACGCAGTATTTT. Translation: CASSFGLSGTDTQYF.

This chain links TRBV18 with TRBJ2-1; weak D call: TRBD1 (5 bases). The CDR3 is made up of 14 amino acids. Between the trimmed V and J ends, which lost 3 bases and 8 bases, there was a span of 14 bases. Germline V gene data show CDR1 as KGHSH and CDR2 as LQKENI. The CDR3 DNA follows: TGTGCCAGCTCACCCCCGGCAGGGTTCCATGAGCAGTTCTTC. Encoded protein: CASSPPAGFHEQFF.

V and J are TRBV25-1 and TRBJ1-2; 7 nucleotides agree with TRBD1. From germline, CDR1 is MGHDK and CDR2 SYGVNS. CDR3 size: 14 residues. Losses at the gene ends were 6 bases for V and 3 bases for J; bases not matched to a gene: 7. The CDR3 is CASRGQGDHYGYTF. The CDR3 coding sequence is TGTGCCAGCAGAGGGCAGGGGGACCACTATGGCTACACCTTC.

This chain connects TRBV11-1 to TRBJ2-7; 8 nucleotides line up with TRBD1. V gave up 5 bases and J gave up 6 bases; unmatched junction bases: 12. From germline, CDR1 is SGHAT and CDR2 FQDESV (reference sequence). The CDR3 spans 15 residues. CDR3 coding DNA: TGTGCCAGCAGCGTAGGGCAGGGGGCGTATGGCGAGCAGTACTTC. The encoded protein is CASSVGQGAYGEQYF.

This chain uses TRBV5-1 with TRBJ2-1; tentative D call: TRBD2 (6 bases). Germline V gene data show CDR1 as SGHRS and CDR2 as YFSETQ. V lost 0 bases and J lost 0, with 7 bases in between. This CDR3 comprises 15 residues. Written as DNA, the CDR3 is TGCGCCAGCAGCTTGGTGGGGGGCTCCTACAATGAGCAGTTCTTC. This gives the protein CASSLVGGSYNEQFF.

The chain carries TRBV7-2 and TRBJ2-3, with D hard to call. V was shortened by 4 bases and J by 2 bases, with 10 bases between the two germline ends. Germline CDR1 reads SGHTA; CDR2 reads FQGNSA. The CDR3 totals 14 residues. The DNA for the CDR3 is TGTGCCAGCAGCTCCCTTATTACCACAGATACGCAGTATTTT. Translated, it gives CASSSLITTDTQYF.

This clone was counted a few times. The gene calls are TRBV6-1 and TRBJ1-1; D unresolved. CDR1 and CDR2 (germline): MNHNS, SASEGT. Trimming removed 5 bases at V and 8 bases at J, with 6 bases between. The CDR3 sequence is 10 residues long. DNA for the CDR3: TGTGCCAGCAGTCGGGGAGAAGCTTTCTTT. It specifies CASSRGEAFF.

This sequence joins TRBV7-2 and TRBJ2-2, with 10 bases aligning to TRBD2. The CDR3 has 16 amino acids. With 1 base clipped from V and 6 bases from J, the junction kept 5 bases outside the gene matches. Germline lookup yields CDR1 SGHTA and CDR2 FQGNSA. The chain's CDR3 is CASSLVGTSGAGELFF. In DNA, the CDR3 is TGTGCCAGCAGCTTAGTCGGTACTAGCGGGGCCGGGGAGCTGTTTTTT.

The CDR3 DNA reads TGTGCCAGCAGCCCCCAGCGGGGGTGGGGCGAGCAGTACTTC. Encoded protein: CASSPQRGWGEQYF. The rearrangement uses TRBV7-2 and TRBJ2-7; TRBD2 matches 8 bases. CDR3 length: 14 residues. Germline V CDR1 and CDR2: SGHTA, FQGNSA. V dropped 5 bases and J dropped 6; count of bases not matched to a gene: 9. The full variable domain, rest sourced from reference TRBV7-2 and TRBJ2-7, is GAGVSQSPSNKVTEKGKDVELRCDPISGHTALYWYRQSLGQGLEFLIYFQGNSAPDKSGLPSDRFSAERTGGSVSTLTIQRTQQEDSAVYLCASSPQRGWGEQYFGPGTRLTVT.

The J gene is TRBJ1-5, the V gene TRBV4-1; possibly TRBD1 for D (5 bases). The CDR3 extends over 15 amino acids. Germline V CDR1 and CDR2: MGHRA, YSYEKL. Trimming pared 0 bases from V and 6 bases from J, leaving 12 bases between. CDR3 DNA: TGCGCCAGCAGCCAAGATGCGCTGGGGGGTCAGCCCCAGCATTTT. Its translation: CASSQDALGGQPQHF.

This clone was counted between two and nine times. V is TRBV19 and J is TRBJ1-2; D is ambiguous. This CDR3 comprises 13 residues. The germline CDR1 and CDR2 sequences are LNHDA and SQIVND (reference sequence). V dropped 7 bases and J dropped 4 bases, with 13 bases sitting between them. CDR3 nucleotide sequence: TGTGCCAGTATCAATCCAGACTCCTATGGCTACACCTTC. Its protein product is CASINPDSYGYTF.

This clone was seen once. This sequence joins TRBV27 and TRBJ1-2; D is unclear. The V gene's germline CDR1 is MNHEY and CDR2 SMNVEV (reference sequence). The germline V and J ends were trimmed by 5 bases and 4 bases, with 5 bases remaining between them. The CDR3 is made up of 11 amino acids. The CDR3 DNA reads TGTGCCAGCAGTCCCCTCTATGGCTACACCTTC. Translated, it gives CASSPLYGYTF.

The V and J genes are TRBV7-6 and TRBJ1-1, with TRBD1 matching 10 bases. The germline gives CDR1 SGHVS, CDR2 FNYEAQ. The J segment lost 3 bases and the V segment lost 1 base, leaving 8 bases of the junction unmatched. The CDR3 consists of 17 residues. The CDR3 nucleotides read TGTGCCAGCAGCTTAGATTGGGGGGACAGGGGCTACACTGAAGCTTTCTTT. Protein sequence: CASSLDWGDRGYTEAFF.

The V call is TRBV9, the J call TRBJ1-1, with D uncertain. Germline CDR1 SGDLS, CDR2 YYNGEE. Trimming pared 0 bases from V and 4 bases from J, leaving 16 bases between. The CDR3 spans 16 residues. The DNA for the CDR3 is TGTGCCAGCAGCGTAGGAGCAGGTATTATAGTCACTGAAGCTTTCTTT. It codes for CASSVGAGIIVTEAFF.

The chain couples TRBV18 to TRBJ1-4; TRBD1 might be the D (5 bases). Trimming took off 6 bases at V and 7 bases at J, with 24 bases between the two ends. There are 17 residues in the CDR3. The germline V gene encodes CDR1 KGHSH and CDR2 LQKENI. The CDR3 here is CASSRIRDALRTEKLFF. CDR3 nucleotide sequence: TGTGCCAGCTCGAGGATCCGGGACGCCTTAAGGACTGAAAAACTGTTTTTT. Full variable domain (rest looked up from reference TRBV18 and TRBJ1-4): NAGVMQNPRHLVRRRGQEARLRCSPMKGHSHVYWYRQLPEEGLKFMVYLQKENIIDESGMPKERFSAEFPKEGPSILRIQQVVRGDSAAYFCASSRIRDALRTEKLFFGSGTQLSVL.

This clone was detected only a few times. J is TRBJ1-5 and V is TRBV5-1; D gene uncertain. This CDR3 comprises 15 residues. In germline, CDR1 is SGHRS, CDR2 YFSETQ. V was shortened by 0 bases and J by 5 bases, with 12 bases between the two germline ends. CDR3 sequence reads: CASSLVFRGDQPQHF. Here the CDR3 DNA reads TGCGCCAGCAGCTTGGTGTTCCGGGGAGATCAGCCCCAGCATTTT.

The chain recombines TRBV4-1 with TRBJ2-2; 10 nucleotides line up with TRBD2. V shed 4 bases and J 7 bases; nucleotides not matched to a gene: 9. Germline CDR1 reads MGHRA; CDR2 reads YSYEKL. The CDR3 spans 16 residues. The DNA for the CDR3 is TGCGCCAGCAGCCGAGCGGGGGGGCGAAAGGTCGGGGAGCTGTTTTTT. It translates to CASSRAGGRKVGELFF.

The chain joins TRBV13 to TRBJ1-5, with 9 bases lining up with TRBD1. The V segment lost 7 bases and the J segment 11 bases; nucleotides outside the gene matches: 12. Per the germline V gene, CDR1 is PRHDT and CDR2 is FYEKMQ (reference sequence). CDR3 size: 14 residues. In DNA form, the CDR3 reads TGTGCCAGCATCAAGGGACAGGGAATCGGGTCCCAGCATTTT. Protein product: CASIKGQGIGSQHF.

V is TRBV7-3 and J is TRBJ1-1; the D gene is possibly TRBD1 (5 bases). The CDR3 contains 13 residues. The V and J ends lost 8 bases and 0 bases respectively, with 10 bases between them. Germline-derived CDR1 and CDR2 are SGHTA and FQGTGA. CDR3 residues: CASRWGVNTEAFF. DNA for the CDR3: TGTGCCAGCCGCTGGGGCGTGAACACTGAAGCTTTCTTT.